This T cell receptor beta chain originates from a study of siplizumab effects on memory and regulatory T cells. Sequencing of each sample assayed 95,000 to 100,000 TCR templates. Assay used: immunoSEQ multiplex PCR; TCRdb lists only in-frame clones, some missing. The repertoire has some 97,000 clones, about 91% of them found once; the top ten carry under 0.15%. Study observations and caveats: Alloreactive sequences traceable to unstimulated CD4+ memory cells declined significantly under siplizumab. Versus 25% to 30% in controls, the mappable alloreactive CD4+ clones averaged nearly 70% Treg-derived with siplizumab. Sequences below about 10^-5 frequency were poorly captured, limiting mapping of alloreactive clones.

Looked up from germline, CDR1 is SGHRS and CDR2 is YFSETQ. Trimming took off 5 bases at V and 1 base at J, with 18 bases between the two ends. This CDR3 is built from 16 residues. Concerning this clone: Antigen specificity is unknown.

The TCR originated in a human donor in good health. Sequenced input: CD4+ T cells sorted from blood. The chain recombines TRBV5-1 with TRBJ1-1; D ambiguous. This CDR3 reads CASSSYSPLGNTEAFF. CDR3 coding DNA: TGCGCCAGCAGTTCGTACAGCCCCTTAGGGAACACTGAAGCTTTCTTT.